The 18 T cell receptor beta chains in this list originate from one sample, sequenced in a study of blood T cell repertoires in COVID-19. Libraries were prepared by immunoSEQ multiplex PCR; TCRdb keeps only in-frame clonotypes and omits some of them. The sample consists of about 170,000 clones, 80% to 85% of them appearing once. Sample: peripheral blood. These receptors were collected from a man in his 70s with active or convalescent COVID-19.

The V and J genes are TRBV2 and TRBJ2-1, with D possibly being TRBD2 (7 bases). CDR3 length: 14 residues. Trimming shortened V by 6 bases and J by 0 bases, and 9 bases separated the two germline ends. The germline gives CDR1 SNHLY, CDR2 FYNNEI. The CDR3 DNA sequence: TGTGCCAGCAGAGGGGGGGGCTCCTACAATGAGCAGTTCTTC. It specifies CASRGGGSYNEQFF.

In nucleotides, the CDR3 is TGTGCCAGCAGCGAAGGGACAGGGGCCTACGAGCAGTACTTC. Its translation: CASSEGTGAYEQYF. The chain couples TRBV5-4 to TRBJ2-7; 10 positions match TRBD1. The germline gives CDR1 SGHNT, CDR2 YYREEE (reference sequence). V was pared by 4 bases and J by 2 bases, with 3 bases of the junction left unmatched. CDR3 length: 14 residues.

In its sample, this clone was seen a few times. This CDR3 is CASSLESGYEQYF. The CDR3 nucleotides are TGTGCCAGCAGCTTAGAATCGGGGTACGAGCAGTACTTC. V is TRBV11-3 and J is TRBJ2-7, with a weak D call TRBD2 (5 bases). Germline CDR1 reads SGHNT; CDR2 reads YENEEA. V was trimmed by 0 bases and J by 4 bases, leaving 7 bases between them. The CDR3 runs 13 residues. Full variable domain (outside the CDR3, taken from reference TRBV11-3 and TRBJ2-7): EAGVVQSPRYKIIEKKQPVAFWCNPISGHNTLYWYLQNLGQGPELLIRYENEEAVDDSQLPKDRFSAERLKGVDSTLKIQPAELGDSAVYLCASSLESGYEQYFGPGTRLTVT.

This chain uses TRBV28 with TRBJ1-5; a weak D match, TRBD1 (5 bases). The V gene lost 5 bases and the J gene lost 3 bases, with 14 bases spanning the gap. Per germline, CDR1 MDHEN and CDR2 SYDVKM. CDR3 length: 15 residues. The CDR3 is CASSTPGPYNQPQHF. In DNA form, the CDR3 reads TGTGCCAGCAGTACCCCAGGGCCCTACAATCAGCCCCAGCATTTT.

The gene calls are TRBV21-1 and TRBJ2-5; no DNA check was done on the table's D call, TRBD1. TRBV21-1 is reported as a pseudogene. This CDR3 spans 16 amino acids. DNA for the CDR3: TGTGCCAGCAGCATCTCTTGGGACAGGACGGGAGAGACCCAGTACTTC. Its translation is CASSISWDRTGETQYF.

The CDR3 is CASSLGLGSLFEKLFF. Written as DNA, the CDR3 is TGCGCCAGCAGCTTGGGGCTAGGGAGTCTATTTGAAAAACTGTTTTTT. The V call is TRBV5-1, the J call TRBJ1-4; D call uncertain. CDR1 is SGHRS, CDR2 YFSETQ, per germline. This CDR3 region has 16 residues. Trimming shortened V by 0 bases and J by 7 bases, and 16 bases separated the two germline ends.

The chain employs TRBV6-2 or TRBV6-3 and TRBJ1-6, with 9 bases identical to TRBD1. Germline CDR1 is MNHEY and CDR2 is SVGEGT. V dropped 5 bases and J dropped 7; count of bases not matched to a gene: 6. CDR3 size: 15 residues. CDR3 nucleotide sequence: TGTGCCAGCAGTGATCCGGGACAGGGCAATTCACCCCTCCACTTT. Translating gives CASSDPGQGNSPLHF.

This rearrangement joins TRBV7-2 to TRBJ1-2; no reliable D call. The germline V gene encodes CDR1 SGHTA and CDR2 FQGNSA. The CDR3 is 13 amino acids. Trimming removed 5 bases from V and 8 bases from J, with 15 bases in between. Here the CDR3 DNA reads TGTGCCAGCAGCCACCCCGGGGTCGGGGGCTACACCTTC. This encodes CASSHPGVGGYTF.

This chain connects TRBV10-2 to TRBJ2-7, with D perhaps TRBD1 (6 bases). V was trimmed by 8 bases and J by 0 bases, leaving 14 bases between them. The CDR3 loop spans 14 amino acids. Per the germline V gene, CDR1 is WSHSY and CDR2 is SAAADI. The CDR3 sequence is CASQLGQSSYEQYF. CDR3 DNA: TGCGCCAGCCAACTTGGACAGAGCTCCTACGAGCAGTACTTC.

The chain uses TRBV5-1 and TRBJ2-7, with D tentatively TRBD2 (6 bases). CDR1 SGHRS and CDR2 YFSETQ come from the germline V gene. The V and J ends lost 0 bases and 0 bases respectively, with 10 bases between them. The CDR3 extends over 15 amino acids. The CDR3 reads CASSLAPSDSYEQYF. Written as DNA, the CDR3 is TGCGCCAGCAGCTTGGCCCCTAGCGACTCCTACGAGCAGTACTTC.

The CDR3 DNA reads as TGTGCCAGCGATTACAGGGGGGCAGATACGCAGTATTTT. Encoded protein: CASDYRGADTQYF. The genes are TRBV2 and TRBJ2-3; TRBD1 matches at 8 bases. CDR3 length: 13 residues. The V gene end was trimmed by 8 bases and the J gene end by 4 bases; junction bases not matched to a gene: 5. Germline CDR1 and CDR2: SNHLY and FYNNEI. The variable domain in full, with the rest retrieved from reference TRBV2 and TRBJ2-3, is EPEVTQTPSHQVTQMGQEVILRCVPISNHLYFYWYRQILGQKVEFLVSFYNNEISEKSEIFDDQFSVERPDGSNFTLKIRSTKLEDSAMYFCASDYRGADTQYFGPGTRLTVL.

As regards this clone: The sample has other DNA sequences that encode this CDR3 too. Written as DNA, the CDR3 is TGTGCCAGCAGACCGGGACAGGGGAGCAATCAGCCCCAGCATTTT. Its protein is CASRPGQGSNQPQHF. The genes are TRBV27 and TRBJ1-5; 10 bases agree with TRBD1. The CDR3 totals 15 residues. Germline lookup yields CDR1 MNHEY and CDR2 SMNVEV (reference sequence). The V gene end was trimmed by 6 bases and the J gene end by 1 base; junction bases not matched to a gene: 3.

Here the CDR3 reads CASSLDSPTDTQYF. In DNA form, the CDR3 reads TGTGCCAGCAGCTTAGATTCCCCAACAGATACGCAGTATTTT. The genes are TRBV11-2 and TRBJ2-3, with D hard to call. Germline V CDR1 and CDR2: SGHAT, FQNNGV. The CDR3 covers 14 residues. V lost 0 bases and J lost 3, with 7 bases in between.

The V and J genes are TRBV5-1 and TRBJ2-3; 9 nucleotides match TRBD2. V lost 4 bases to trimming and J lost 1 base; unmatched junction nucleotides: 7. The CDR3 sequence is 16 residues long. Germline V gene lookup returns CDR1 SGHRS and CDR2 YFSETQ. The CDR3 nucleotides are TGCGCCAGCAGCATCGGACTAGCGCGACGCACAGATACGCAGTATTTT. Amino acid sequence: CASSIGLARRTDTQYF.

This clone occurred once. The chain combines TRBV4-1 with TRBJ2-3, with 10 nucleotides matching TRBD2. J gave up 3 bases and V 0 bases, and 9 bases lay outside the gene matches. The CDR3 is 18 amino acids. Germline CDR1 and CDR2: MGHRA and YSYEKL. CDR3 nucleotide sequence: TGCGCCAGCAGCCAAGATTGGAGTCCTAGCGGGAGAACAGATACGCAGTATTTT. It codes for CASSQDWSPSGRTDTQYF.

Worth noting for this clone: The junction shows a germline mismatch at one end, possibly a read error. The rearrangement joins TRBV7-7 to TRBJ2-1; 7 bases align to TRBD2. This CDR3 spans 15 amino acids. Germline CDR1 is SSHAT and CDR2 is FNYEAQ (reference sequence). Written as DNA, the CDR3 is TGTGCTAGCAGCCGAGCGGGGATACCCGGCGATGAGCAGTTCTTC. Translating gives CASSRAGIPGDEQFF. Combining the CDR3 with reference TRBV7-7 and TRBJ2-1 gives the whole variable domain GAGVSQSPRYKVTKRGQDVTLRCDPISSHATLYWYQQALGQGPEFLTYFNYEAQPDKSGLPSDRFSAERPEGSISTLTIQRTEQRDSAMYRCASSRAGIPGDEQFFGPGTRLTVL.

The CDR3, as DNA: TGTGCCAGCAGCTCCCACGGGACAGGGCTGTCGGACGAGCAGTACTTC. This encodes CASSSHGTGLSDEQYF. V is TRBV3-1 (or the pseudogene TRBV3-2) and J is TRBJ2-7; TRBD1 matches 9 bases. This CDR3 contains 16 residues. Germline CDR1 reads LGHDT; CDR2 reads YNNKEL (reference sequence). J lost 5 bases, V lost 5 bases, and 13 bases had no gene match.

The chain uses TRBV24-1 and TRBJ1-2; D ambiguous. The germline CDR1 and CDR2 sequences are KGHDR and SFDVKD. The CDR3 contains 16 residues. V was shortened by 3 bases and J by 0 bases, with 13 bases between the two germline ends. The DNA of the CDR3 is TGTGCCACCAGTGATCCCGGCGAAGACTCTAACTATGGCTACACCTTC. This sequence encodes CATSDPGEDSNYGYTF.